This TCR beta chain comes out of a study of blood T cells in healthy people across ages. At the level of the study: T cells yielded about one barcoded beta molecule per two cells through template switching.

A second PCR, run for roughly 7 to 12 cycles, used a sample-barcoded 5' primer plus a J-beta primer mix. From the 5' RACE reads, TCRdb called clonotypes with MiXCR, one entry per CDR3 protein. This sample has fewer than 2,000,000 distinct CDR3 sequences, with about two fifths found just once. Study-level points and caveats: Observed TCR beta diversity per million T cells went down as age went up. This fall followed a roughly linear course with age.

As for this clonotype: Its antigen is undetermined.

Input material: blood. This sequence originates from a human donor in good health.

The CDR3 DNA reads as TGTGCCAGCAGTGCGGACAGGGGACCTTACAATGAGCAGTTCTTC. Translated, it gives CASSADRGPYNEQFF. This sequence joins TRBV2 and TRBJ2-1; 9 nucleotides agree with TRBD1. Germline V lookup: CDR1 SNHLY, CDR2 FYNNEI. This CDR3 spans 15 amino acids. Losses at the gene ends were 4 bases for V and 4 bases for J; bases not matched to a gene: 5.